One and the same sample provided the 9 T cell receptor beta chains below, sequenced in a study of CD8+ T cells in alopecia areata. TCR sequencing used cDNA made by reverse transcription of extracted RNA. The repertoire was sequenced with immunoSEQ multiplex PCR; TCRdb's copy has only in-frame clones and lacks some. This sample carries 140,000 to 150,000 clones, around half of them seen once, and the ten largest clones take more than 15%. As for treatment: oral pan-JAK inhibitor, 5-10 mg twice daily. The sequencing here drew on CD8+ T cells sorted from blood, taken at week 4, from a patient treated with tofacitinib. These receptors all come from a human donor with alopecia areata.

The CDR3 region is CASSDVGGWETQYF. The CDR3 DNA reads TGTGCCAGCAGTGATGTTGGGGGGTGGGAGACCCAGTACTTC. The rearrangement joins TRBV25-1 to TRBJ2-5; D is perhaps TRBD2 (6 bases). Trimming shortened V by 3 bases and J by 5 bases, and 13 bases separated the two germline ends. The CDR3 contains 14 residues. The germline V gene encodes CDR1 MGHDK and CDR2 SYGVNS.

This clone was detected a few times. The CDR3 spells CASSDHISTDTQYF. Here the CDR3 DNA reads TGTGCCAGCAGTGACCACATCAGCACAGATACGCAGTATTTT. The J gene is TRBJ2-3, the V gene TRBV2, with D hard to call. In germline, CDR1 is SNHLY, CDR2 FYNNEI. V shed 3 bases and J shed 0 bases, with 7 bases lying between them. The CDR3 is 14 amino acids. Combining the CDR3 with reference TRBV2 and TRBJ2-3 gives the whole variable domain EPEVTQTPSHQVTQMGQEVILRCVPISNHLYFYWYRQILGQKVEFLVSFYNNEISEKSEIFDDQFSVERPDGSNFTLKIRSTKLEDSAMYFCASSDHISTDTQYFGPGTRLTVL.

V is TRBV13 and J is TRBJ1-4, with D hard to call. Germline CDR1 and CDR2: PRHDT and FYEKMQ (reference sequence). The V and J ends lost 3 bases and 7 bases respectively, with 9 bases between them. The CDR3 runs 13 residues. The CDR3 bases are TGTGCCAGCAGCTTTCCAGAGGGTGAAAAACTGTTTTTT. Translated: CASSFPEGEKLFF.

This chain links TRBV7-8 with TRBJ2-1; D perhaps matches TRBD2 (5 bases). Germline V lookup: CDR1 SGHVS, CDR2 FQNEAQ. V lost 4 bases and J 9 bases, leaving 16 bases between the germline ends. This CDR3 contains 14 residues. The CDR3 reads CASSSPSRTFEQFF. In DNA, the CDR3 is TGTGCCAGCAGCTCGCCGAGCCGGACTTTTGAGCAGTTCTTC.

V usage is TRBV9 and J usage is TRBJ1-5; D is ambiguous. V gave up 0 bases and J gave up 6 bases, with 10 bases separating them. Germline V gene data show CDR1 as SGDLS and CDR2 as YYNGEE. This CDR3 spans 14 amino acids. The CDR3 protein is CASSVDDGAQPQHF. In DNA, the CDR3 is TGTGCCAGCAGCGTAGACGACGGCGCTCAGCCCCAGCATTTT.

This clone has a handful of counts. The chain employs TRBV29-1 and TRBJ2-1; 8 nucleotides align to TRBD1. The trim removed 4 bases at V and 6 bases at J, leaving 5 bases unmatched. CDR3 size: 13 residues. Germline V lookup: CDR1 SQVTM, CDR2 ANQGSEA. The CDR3: CSVALDRANEQFF. The CDR3 DNA is TGCAGCGTTGCTCTGGACAGGGCCAATGAGCAGTTCTTC.

The rearrangement joins TRBV7-4 to TRBJ1-1; the D gene is possibly TRBD1 (5 bases). V was pared by 3 bases and J by 4 bases, with 21 bases between. The germline gives CDR1 SGHVT, CDR2 SQSDAQ. There are 17 residues in the CDR3. CDR3 sequence (DNA): TGTGCCAGCAGCTTCCCCACAGGCACTTCAGGGAGCACTGAAGCTTTCTTT. Its protein product is CASSFPTGTSGSTEAFF.

The chain joins TRBV6-6 to TRBJ2-7; 7 nucleotides agree with TRBD1. The length of the CDR3 is 14 residues. The junction had 4 bases not matched to a gene; V was cut back by 4 bases and J by 1 base. In germline, CDR1 is MNHNY, CDR2 SVGAGI (reference sequence). Here the CDR3 DNA reads TGTGCCAGCAGTTCAGGGGGTTCGTCCTACGAGCAGTACTTC. Encoded protein: CASSSGGSSYEQYF.

The chain has TRBV4-3 and TRBJ2-5, with D possibly TRBD2 on 6 matching bases. CDR3 size: 15 residues. The germline V gene has CDR1 LGHNA and CDR2 YSLEER. Trimming removed 0 bases from V and 0 bases from J, with 8 bases in between. The CDR3 nucleotides are TGCGCCAGCAGCCAAGATTGGGGGGACCAAGAGACCCAGTACTTC. It encodes CASSQDWGDQETQYF.